Presented here are 28 T cell receptor beta chains from one specimen sequenced in a study of blood T cell repertoires in COVID-19. Clones were sequenced by immunoSEQ multiplex PCR, and TCRdb holds only the in-frame ones, with some missing. The repertoire has around 150,000 clones, over 75% of them found once; the top ten carry 8% to 11%. Sequencing used peripheral blood. Receptors were obtained from a man in his 60s with active or convalescent COVID-19.

The V gene is TRBV3-1 (or the pseudogene TRBV3-2), the J gene TRBJ2-7; D is uncertain. CDR3 size: 15 residues. V lost 1 base to trimming and J lost 2 bases, with 12 bases between them. The germline gives CDR1 LGHDT, CDR2 YNNKEL (reference sequence). The CDR3 coding sequence is TGTGCCAGCAGCCAAGGTAACAGCAGAACCTACGAGCAGTACTTC. Its translation: CASSQGNSRTYEQYF.

This rearrangement joins TRBV28 to TRBJ1-3, with 10 bases matching TRBD1. Germline V lookup: CDR1 MDHEN, CDR2 SYDVKM. The CDR3 runs to 16 residues. The J segment lost 0 bases and the V segment lost 6 bases, leaving 5 bases of the junction unmatched. CDR3 sequence reads: CASSPGQGLSGNTIYF. DNA for the CDR3: TGTGCCAGCAGCCCGGGACAGGGGCTCTCTGGAAACACCATATATTTT.

This chain joins TRBV9 and TRBJ2-7; 10 bases map to TRBD1. Trimming took 5 bases from V and 2 from J; bases not matched to a gene: 7. The CDR3 has 15 residues. CDR1 SGDLS and CDR2 YYNGEE come from the germline V gene. This chain's CDR3 is CASSYGGTGAYEQYF. The DNA for the CDR3 is TGTGCCAGCAGTTACGGGGGGACAGGGGCCTACGAGCAGTACTTC.

This clone was picked up one time. The chain has TRBV7-9 and TRBJ2-6; no reliable D call. Germline CDR1 SEHNR, CDR2 FQNEAQ (reference sequence). V lost 5 bases and J lost 4, with 15 bases in between. The CDR3 has 16 residues. The CDR3 reads CASSPDPFGGANVLTF. The CDR3 nucleotides read TGTGCCAGCAGCCCAGACCCCTTCGGGGGGGCCAACGTCCTGACTTTC.

This rearrangement joins TRBV11-2 to TRBJ2-7, with 8 bases aligning to TRBD2. The CDR3 loop spans 15 amino acids. The germline gives CDR1 SGHAT, CDR2 FQNNGV. Trimming cost V 5 bases and J 5 bases; bases outside gene matches: 11. CDR3 in amino acids: CASSASGTSRDEQYF. The CDR3 bases are TGTGCCAGCAGCGCAAGCGGGACTAGTCGCGACGAGCAGTACTTC.

The chain has TRBV5-5 and TRBJ2-2; 10 nucleotides align to TRBD2. The CDR3 is 15 amino acids. The ends lost 4 bases at V and 2 bases at J; junction bases unmatched: 2. Germline assignment: CDR1 SGHKS and CDR2 YYEKEE (reference sequence). Here the CDR3 DNA reads TGTGCCAGCAGCAGGACTAGCGGAAACACCGGGGAGCTGTTTTTT. As protein: CASSRTSGNTGELFF. The complete variable domain, with remaining parts taken from reference TRBV5-5 and TRBJ2-2, reads DAGVTQSPTHLIKTRGQQVTLRCSPISGHKSVSWYQQVLGQGPQFIFQYYEKEERGRGNFPDRFSARQFPNYSSELNVNALLLGDSALYLCASSRTSGNTGELFFGEGSRLTVL.

The J gene is TRBJ2-5, the V gene TRBV29-1; D perhaps matches TRBD2 (7 bases). The CDR3 is made up of 11 amino acids. Germline CDR1 SQVTM, CDR2 ANQGSEA. Trimming stripped 5 bases from V and 6 bases from J, with 10 bases between. For the CDR3, the DNA is TGCAGCGTTCGGGGGGCGCAGACCCAGTACTTC. Amino acids: CSVRGAQTQYF.

This clone showed up many times. The chain is built from TRBV19 and TRBJ1-5; 8 nucleotides agree with TRBD1. Germline V gene lookup returns CDR1 LNHDA and CDR2 SQIVND (reference sequence). This CDR3 comprises 16 residues. The junction had 9 bases not matched to a gene; V was cut back by 3 bases and J by 5 bases. CDR3 protein: CASSIDSTGAYQPQHF. CDR3 coding DNA: TGTGCCAGTAGTATTGACTCGACAGGGGCCTATCAGCCCCAGCATTTT.

The chain employs TRBV6-5 and TRBJ2-5; 8 nucleotides line up with TRBD1. After removal of 4 bases from V and 2 bases from J, the junction contained 6 bases not matched to a gene. The CDR3 loop spans 15 amino acids. Germline CDR1 MNHEY, CDR2 SVGAGI. Here the CDR3 reads CASSSRDRLQETQYF. For the CDR3, the DNA is TGTGCCAGCAGTTCCCGGGACAGGTTGCAAGAGACCCAGTACTTC.

As concerns this clone: Other DNA sequences in the same sample also yield this CDR3. The chain combines TRBV6-6 with TRBJ2-1; TRBD1 is a possible D gene (6 bases). Between the trimmed V and J ends, which lost 6 bases and 3 bases, there was a span of 9 bases. CDR1 and CDR2 (germline): MNHNY, SVGAGI (reference sequence). The CDR3 has 13 amino acids. The CDR3 nucleotides are TGTGCCAGCAGACAGGACAGCTACAATGAGCAGTTCTTC. Residues: CASRQDSYNEQFF.

The chain is built from TRBV12-3 or TRBV12-4 and TRBJ2-2; 7 bases agree with TRBD2. The V and J ends lost 7 bases and 8 bases, in that order; junction bases with no gene match: 7. This CDR3 region has 13 residues. This CDR3 reads CASISGGSGELFF. CDR3 in DNA: TGTGCCAGCATCTCCGGGGGGAGTGGGGAGCTGTTTTTT.

The chain recombines TRBV5-4 with TRBJ2-1, with D possibly matching TRBD2 (5 bases). Germline lookup yields CDR1 SGHNT and CDR2 YYREEE (reference sequence). The CDR3 runs 15 residues. V lost 4 bases to trimming and J lost 7 bases, with 18 bases between them. CDR3 in DNA: TGTGCCAGCAGCCGGACCGGGAACGGGGTGAATGAGCAGTTCTTC. It translates to CASSRTGNGVNEQFF.

This chain links TRBV19 with TRBJ2-1, with 7 bases identical to TRBD1. Germline V gene data show CDR1 as LNHDA and CDR2 as SQIVND (reference sequence). The junction had 3 bases not matched to a gene; V was cut back by 7 bases and J by 0 bases. This CDR3 comprises 14 residues. In nucleotides, the CDR3 is TGTGCCAGTATGAGGGGGCCCTCCTACAATGAGCAGTTCTTC. Translation: CASMRGPSYNEQFF.

The chain couples TRBV14 to TRBJ2-5, with 8 bases fitting TRBD1. The CDR3 contains 13 residues. Germline assignment: CDR1 SGHDN and CDR2 FVKESK. V shed 3 bases, J shed 5 bases, and the junction held 2 bases outside the gene matches. CDR3 nucleotides: TGTGCCAGCAGCCAGGACAGGGTCGAGACCCAGTACTTC. Translating gives CASSQDRVETQYF.

The V and J genes are TRBV6-5 and TRBJ1-5; D may be TRBD1 (6 bases). The V and J ends lost 9 bases and 1 base respectively, with 16 bases between them. CDR3 length equals 15 residues. CDR1 MNHEY and CDR2 SVGAGI come from the germline V gene. The DNA of the CDR3 is TGTGCCAGTTCGCTACAGGGCTTAAGCAATCAGCCCCAGCATTTT. The encoded protein is CASSLQGLSNQPQHF.

V gene TRBV19 combines with J gene TRBJ2-1; 10 bases match TRBD2. CDR3 length equals 16 residues. V was pared by 4 bases and J by 2 bases, with 5 bases of the junction left unmatched. The germline gives CDR1 LNHDA, CDR2 SQIVND (reference sequence). Written as DNA, the CDR3 is TGTGCCAGTAGTAACCTAGCGGGAGCCACCTACAATGAGCAGTTCTTC. Its protein is CASSNLAGATYNEQFF.

The J gene is TRBJ2-1, the V gene TRBV7-9; D gene uncertain. The CDR3 length is 15 residues. Trimming removed 4 bases from V and 4 bases from J, with 14 bases in between. CDR1 SEHNR and CDR2 FQNEAQ come from the germline V gene (reference sequence). The CDR3 nucleotides read TGTGCCAGCAGCTCCGACACCTCCCCTTACAATGAGCAGTTCTTC. Protein: CASSSDTSPYNEQFF.

The chain links TRBV7-9 to TRBJ1-1; 8 bases are a match to TRBD1. The CDR3 loop spans 19 amino acids. Unmatched junction bases numbered 22, after V lost 5 bases and J lost 5 bases. Germline V gene sequence: CDR1 SEHNR, CDR2 FQNEAQ (reference sequence). The CDR3 region has the DNA TGTGCCAGCAGCCCCAACCCACGGACAGGGAGGGAAGGGGGAACTGAAGCTTTCTTT. Its protein product is CASSPNPRTGREGGTEAFF.

This clone was seen a few times. The sample has other DNA sequences that encode this CDR3 too. The chain combines TRBV24-1 with TRBJ1-2, with 7 bases matching TRBD1. In germline, CDR1 is KGHDR, CDR2 SFDVKD. CDR3 size: 14 residues. J was trimmed by 5 bases and V by 6 bases; bases with no gene match: 8. The CDR3 reads CATSPRQGSYGYTF. CDR3 nucleotide sequence: TGTGCCACCAGTCCGAGACAGGGATCGTATGGCTACACCTTC.

V is TRBV2 and J is TRBJ1-2; D ambiguous. The CDR3 extends over 12 amino acids. The V and J ends lost 6 bases and 2 bases respectively, with 7 bases between them. Germline loops: CDR1 SNHLY, CDR2 FYNNEI. For the CDR3, the DNA is TGTGCCAGCAGGGCTCGAAACTATGGCTACACCTTC. This gives the protein CASRARNYGYTF.

V usage is TRBV18 and J usage is TRBJ2-5; 7 bases line up with TRBD2. Germline V lookup: CDR1 KGHSH, CDR2 LQKENI. The CDR3 extends over 15 amino acids. V gave up 3 bases and J gave up 5 bases; unmatched junction bases: 9. CDR3 nucleotide sequence: TGTGCCAGCTCACCTGGGGAGGGGACGAGGGAGACCCAGTACTTC. Translation gives CASSPGEGTRETQYF. Variable domain in full (rest from reference TRBV18 and TRBJ2-5): NAGVMQNPRHLVRRRGQEARLRCSPMKGHSHVYWYRQLPEEGLKFMVYLQKENIIDESGMPKERFSAEFPKEGPSILRIQQVVRGDSAAYFCASSPGEGTRETQYFGPGTRLLVL.

The gene calls are TRBV7-8 and TRBJ2-1; D perhaps matches TRBD2 (6 bases). V was trimmed by 5 bases and J by 3 bases, leaving 14 bases between them. The CDR3 length is 15 residues. Per the germline V gene, CDR1 is SGHVS and CDR2 is FQNEAQ. The CDR3 loop is CASSQRGLNYNEQFF. CDR3 sequence (DNA): TGTGCCAGCAGCCAGAGGGGACTTAACTACAATGAGCAGTTCTTC. Full variable domain (missing parts from reference TRBV7-8 and TRBJ2-1): GAGVSQSPRYKVAKRGQDVALRCDPISGHVSLFWYQQALGQGPEFLTYFQNEAQLDKSGLPSDRFFAERPEGSVSTLKIQRTQQEDSAVYLCASSQRGLNYNEQFFGPGTRLTVL.

V and J are TRBV6-2 or TRBV6-3 and TRBJ2-3; 11 nucleotides line up with TRBD2. The germline V gene has CDR1 MNHEY and CDR2 SVGEGT. Germline trimming cut 2 bases from V and 4 bases from J; bases unmatched to any gene: 2. CDR3 length equals 15 residues. Here the CDR3 reads CASSYRGLAADTQYF. For the CDR3, the DNA is TGTGCCAGCAGTTACAGGGGACTAGCGGCAGATACGCAGTATTTT.

V gene TRBV3-1 (or the pseudogene TRBV3-2) combines with J gene TRBJ1-1; a possible D gene is TRBD1 (5 bases). This CDR3 has 14 residues. Trimming took 5 bases from V and 1 from J, leaving 11 bases between them. CDR1 and CDR2 (germline): LGHDT, YNNKEL (reference sequence). The CDR3 sequence is CASSGRDSNTEAFF. In DNA form, the CDR3 reads TGTGCCAGCAGCGGCCGGGACTCGAACACTGAAGCTTTCTTT.

This chain joins TRBV6-5 and TRBJ2-7, with D unclear. This CDR3 contains 13 residues. CDR1 and CDR2 from the germline V gene are MNHEY and SVGAGI. The V and J ends lost 5 bases and 4 bases respectively, with 12 bases between them. In DNA, the CDR3 is TGTGCCAGCAGTCGGCACAGTGATTACGAGCAGTACTTC. Its protein is CASSRHSDYEQYF.

This clone was observed a few times. The chain recombines TRBV4-1 with TRBJ2-1; a weak D match, TRBD2 (5 bases). The germline gives CDR1 MGHRA, CDR2 YSYEKL. The CDR3 covers 13 residues. With 7 bases removed from V and 7 bases from J, the gap between germline ends came to 14 bases. CDR3 nucleotides: TGCGCCAGCATAGGAGGTAGGGTGAATGAGCAGTTCTTC. This translates into CASIGGRVNEQFF.

The CDR3 loop is CASVKNVGQIIYNEQFF. CDR3 nucleotide sequence: TGTGCCAGCGTAAAAAACGTCGGACAGATTATTTACAATGAGCAGTTCTTC. The chain combines TRBV27 with TRBJ2-1; D is perhaps TRBD1 (6 bases). From germline, CDR1 is MNHEY and CDR2 SMNVEV (reference sequence). CDR3 size: 17 residues. V was clipped by 8 bases and J by 4 bases, with 24 bases between them.

The chain combines TRBV12-3 or TRBV12-4 with TRBJ1-4; TRBD1 might be the D (5 bases). This CDR3 is 13 amino acids long. Trimming took off 5 bases at V and 7 bases at J, with 11 bases between the two ends. CDR3 amino acids: CASSAGQGEKLFF. The CDR3 DNA follows: TGTGCCAGCAGTGCTGGACAAGGTGAAAAACTGTTTTTT.